This T cell receptor beta chain emerged from a study of blood T cell repertoires in COVID-19. Study overall: Donors in the United States, Italy and Spain gave samples during acute or convalescent COVID-19. In each case, the material was cDNA or gDNA derived from T cells, B-cell-depleted T cells, or PBMCs.

This clone was counted between two and nine times. Study processing details: For nucleated cells, counts were estimated from reference gene primer amplification. Here immunoSEQ multiplex PCR was the method, and the copy in TCRdb shows in-frame clones only, minus some. V and J calls and clone size are those listed in that table; D and trimming were worked out from the DNA. This table has more than 110,000 clones, 65% to 80% appearing once. Specimen: peripheral blood. This receptor was identified in an elderly man with acute or convalescent COVID-19.

CDR3 region: CASSPQGQRNQPQHF. The CDR3 DNA follows: TGTGCCAGCAGCCCCCAGGGTCAGCGCAATCAGCCCCAGCATTTT. V is TRBV7-9 and J is TRBJ1-5; tentatively, D is TRBD1 (5 bases). The CDR3 sequence is 15 residues long. V was clipped by 5 bases and J by 2 bases, with 13 bases between them. Germline V gene lookup returns CDR1 SEHNR and CDR2 FQNEAQ (reference sequence).